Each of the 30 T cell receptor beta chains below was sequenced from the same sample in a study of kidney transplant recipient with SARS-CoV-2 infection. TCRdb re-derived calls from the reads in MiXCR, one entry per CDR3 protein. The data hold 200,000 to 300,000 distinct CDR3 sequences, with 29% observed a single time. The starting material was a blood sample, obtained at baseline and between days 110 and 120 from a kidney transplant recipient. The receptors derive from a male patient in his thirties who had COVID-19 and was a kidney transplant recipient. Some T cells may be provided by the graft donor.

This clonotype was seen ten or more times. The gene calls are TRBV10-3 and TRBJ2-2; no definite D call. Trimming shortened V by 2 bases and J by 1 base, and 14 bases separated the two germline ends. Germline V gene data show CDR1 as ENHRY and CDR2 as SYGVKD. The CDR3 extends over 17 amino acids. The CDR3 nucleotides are TGTGCCATCAGTGAGCCGACCATGACTTTGAACACCGGGGAGCTGTTTTTT. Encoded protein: CAISEPTMTLNTGELFF.

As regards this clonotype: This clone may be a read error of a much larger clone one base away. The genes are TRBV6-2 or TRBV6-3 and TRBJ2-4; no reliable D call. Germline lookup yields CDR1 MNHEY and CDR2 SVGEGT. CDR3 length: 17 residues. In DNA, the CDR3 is TGTGCCAGCAGTTCTAGGATCTGCATCGGAAAGACCTATGGCTGCACCTTC. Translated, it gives CASSSRICIGKTYGCTF.

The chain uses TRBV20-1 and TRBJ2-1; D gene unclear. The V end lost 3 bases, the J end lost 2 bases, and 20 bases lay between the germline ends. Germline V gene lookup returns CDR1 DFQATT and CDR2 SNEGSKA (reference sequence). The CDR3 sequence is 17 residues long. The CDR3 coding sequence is TGCAGTGCTAGTCTAAAGCCAGGCCGATTCACCTACAATGAGCAGTTCTTC. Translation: CSASLKPGRFTYNEQFF.

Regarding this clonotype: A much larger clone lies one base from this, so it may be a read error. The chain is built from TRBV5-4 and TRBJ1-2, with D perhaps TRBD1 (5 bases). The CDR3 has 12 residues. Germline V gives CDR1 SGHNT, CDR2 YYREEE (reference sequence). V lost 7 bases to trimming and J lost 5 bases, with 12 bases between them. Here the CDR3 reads CASGWGGYGYTF. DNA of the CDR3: TGTGCCAGCGGCTGGGGGGGATATGGCTACACCTTC.

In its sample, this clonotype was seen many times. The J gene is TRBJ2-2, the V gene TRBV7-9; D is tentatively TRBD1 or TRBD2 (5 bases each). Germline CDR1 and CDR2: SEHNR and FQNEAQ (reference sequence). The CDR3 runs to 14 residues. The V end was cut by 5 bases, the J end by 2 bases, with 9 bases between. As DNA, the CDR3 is TGTGCCAGCAGCCTCCGGGACAACACCGGGGAGCTGTTTTTT. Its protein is CASSLRDNTGELFF.

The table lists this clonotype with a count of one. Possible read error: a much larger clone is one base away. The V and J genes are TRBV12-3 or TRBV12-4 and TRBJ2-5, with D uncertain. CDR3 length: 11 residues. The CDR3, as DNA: TGTGCCAGCGGTTTCGAAGAGACCCAGTACTTC. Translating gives CASGFEETQYF.

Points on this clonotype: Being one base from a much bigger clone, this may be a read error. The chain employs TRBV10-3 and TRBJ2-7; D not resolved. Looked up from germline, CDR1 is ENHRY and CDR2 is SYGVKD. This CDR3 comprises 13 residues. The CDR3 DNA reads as TGTGTCATCAGTGACACTTCTACTGACGAGCAGTACGTC. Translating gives CVISDTSTDEQYV.

The CDR3 region has the DNA TGCGCCAGCAGCCGGCTCATTAGCGGGGGGGGGTACAATGAGCAGTTCTTC. Residues: CASSRLISGGGYNEQFF. V usage is TRBV4-1 and J usage is TRBJ2-1; TRBD2 matches 11 bases. The CDR3 length is 17 residues. Germline CDR1 MGHRA, CDR2 YSYEKL. The trim removed 4 bases at V and 4 bases at J, leaving 9 bases unmatched.

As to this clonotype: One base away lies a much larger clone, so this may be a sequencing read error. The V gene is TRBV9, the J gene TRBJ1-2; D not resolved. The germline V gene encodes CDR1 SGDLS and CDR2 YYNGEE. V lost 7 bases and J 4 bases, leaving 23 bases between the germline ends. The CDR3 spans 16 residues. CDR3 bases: TGTGCCAGCGTAATCTTGTACTCAGGAAAGACCTATGGCTACACCTTC. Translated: CASVILYSGKTYGYTF.

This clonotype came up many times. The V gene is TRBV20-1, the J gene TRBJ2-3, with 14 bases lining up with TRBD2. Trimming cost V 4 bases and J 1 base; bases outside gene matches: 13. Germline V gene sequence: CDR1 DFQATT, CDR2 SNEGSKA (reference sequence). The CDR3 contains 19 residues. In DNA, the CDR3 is TGCAGTGCTACCCGGACTAGCGGGAGGATAGGGGGTGGCACAGATACGCAGTATTTT. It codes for CSATRTSGRIGGGTDTQYF.

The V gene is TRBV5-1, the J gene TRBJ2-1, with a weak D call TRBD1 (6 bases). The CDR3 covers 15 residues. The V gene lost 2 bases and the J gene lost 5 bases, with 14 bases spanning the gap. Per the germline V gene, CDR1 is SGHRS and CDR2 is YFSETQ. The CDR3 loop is CASSLQGGQDNEQFF. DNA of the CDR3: TGCGCCAGCAGCTTACAGGGTGGGCAAGACAATGAGCAGTTCTTC.

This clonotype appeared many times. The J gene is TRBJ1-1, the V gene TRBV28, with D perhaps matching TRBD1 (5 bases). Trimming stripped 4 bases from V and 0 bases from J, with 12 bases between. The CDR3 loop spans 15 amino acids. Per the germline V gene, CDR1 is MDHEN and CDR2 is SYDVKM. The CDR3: CASSSGFHMNTEAFF. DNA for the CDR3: TGTGCCAGCAGTTCAGGGTTCCATATGAACACTGAAGCTTTCTTT. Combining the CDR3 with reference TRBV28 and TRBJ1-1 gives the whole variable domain DVKVTQSSRYLVKRTGEKVFLECVQDMDHENMFWYRQDPGLGLRLIYFSYDVKMKEKGDIPEGYSVSREKKERFSLILESASTNQTSMYLCASSSGFHMNTEAFFGQGTRLTVV.

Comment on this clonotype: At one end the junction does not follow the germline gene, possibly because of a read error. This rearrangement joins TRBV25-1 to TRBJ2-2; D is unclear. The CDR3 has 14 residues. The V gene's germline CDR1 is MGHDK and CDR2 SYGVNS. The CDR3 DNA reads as TGTACCAGCAGTGAATCGGCCGGCACCGGGGAGCTGTTTTTT. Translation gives CTSSESAGTGELFF.

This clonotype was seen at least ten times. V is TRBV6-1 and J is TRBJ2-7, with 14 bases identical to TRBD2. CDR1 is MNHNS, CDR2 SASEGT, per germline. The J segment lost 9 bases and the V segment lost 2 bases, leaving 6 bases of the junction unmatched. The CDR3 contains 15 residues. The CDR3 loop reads CASSEPGLAGAVQYF. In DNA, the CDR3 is TGTGCCAGCAGTGAACCGGGACTAGCGGGGGCGGTGCAGTACTTC.

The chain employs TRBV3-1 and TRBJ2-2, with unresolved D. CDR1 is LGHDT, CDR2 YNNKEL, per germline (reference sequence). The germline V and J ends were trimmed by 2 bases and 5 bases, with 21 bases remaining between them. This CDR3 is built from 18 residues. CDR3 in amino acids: CASSQFRPISGLTGELFF. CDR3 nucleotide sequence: TGTGCCAGCAGCCAATTTCGTCCCATTTCAGGCTTGACCGGGGAGCTGTTTTTT.

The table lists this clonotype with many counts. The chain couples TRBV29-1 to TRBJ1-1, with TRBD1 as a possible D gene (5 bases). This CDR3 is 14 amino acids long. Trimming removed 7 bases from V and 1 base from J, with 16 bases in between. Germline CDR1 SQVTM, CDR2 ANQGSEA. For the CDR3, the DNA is TGCAGCGCGTGGGGTCCTGGGGGGAACACTGAAGCTTTCTTT. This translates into CSAWGPGGNTEAFF.

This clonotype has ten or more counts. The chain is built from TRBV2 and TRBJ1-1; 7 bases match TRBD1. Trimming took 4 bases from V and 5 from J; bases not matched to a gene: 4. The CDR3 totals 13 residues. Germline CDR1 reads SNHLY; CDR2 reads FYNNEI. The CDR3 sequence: CASSVAGQTEAFF. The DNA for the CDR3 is TGTGCCAGCAGTGTAGCGGGACAGACTGAAGCTTTCTTT. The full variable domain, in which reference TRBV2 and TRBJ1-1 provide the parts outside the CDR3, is EPEVTQTPSHQVTQMGQEVILRCVPISNHLYFYWYRQILGQKVEFLVSFYNNEISEKSEIFDDQFSVERPDGSNFTLKIRSTKLEDSAMYFCASSVAGQTEAFFGQGTRLTVV.

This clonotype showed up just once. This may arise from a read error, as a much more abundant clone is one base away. The CDR3 DNA is TGTGCCAGCAGCTCCATATGGAGGGATGACGGGGAGCTGTTTTTT. This encodes CASSSIWRDDGELFF. V is TRBV7-3 and J is TRBJ2-2, with a tentative D call TRBD2 (6 bases). V lost 4 bases to trimming and J lost 7 bases, with 16 bases between them. The CDR3 runs to 15 residues. CDR1 and CDR2 (germline): SGHTA, FQGTGA.

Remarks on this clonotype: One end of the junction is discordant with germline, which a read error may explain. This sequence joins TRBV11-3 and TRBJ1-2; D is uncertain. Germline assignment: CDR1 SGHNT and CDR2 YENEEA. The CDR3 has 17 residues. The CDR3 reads CAGSSPHDLGKTYGYTF. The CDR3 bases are TGTGCCGGCAGCTCGCCGCACGATCTCGGAAAGACCTATGGCTACACCTTC.

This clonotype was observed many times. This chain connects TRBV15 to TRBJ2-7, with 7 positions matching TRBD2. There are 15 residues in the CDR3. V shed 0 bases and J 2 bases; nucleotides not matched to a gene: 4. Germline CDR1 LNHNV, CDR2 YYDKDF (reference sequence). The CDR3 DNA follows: TGTGCCACCAGCAGAGACCCACTAGCGCCCTACGAGCAGTACTTC. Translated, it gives CATSRDPLAPYEQYF.

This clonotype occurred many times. CDR3 loop: CASSCYSPISIRTEAFF. CDR3 DNA sequence: TGTGCCAGCAGCTGTTACTCTCCCATTTCAATTCGCACTGAAGCTTTCTTT. This chain joins TRBV3-1 and TRBJ1-1; D not resolved. With 5 bases removed from V and 4 bases from J, the gap between germline ends came to 23 bases. Germline CDR1 is LGHDT and CDR2 is YNNKEL (reference sequence). The CDR3 contains 17 residues.

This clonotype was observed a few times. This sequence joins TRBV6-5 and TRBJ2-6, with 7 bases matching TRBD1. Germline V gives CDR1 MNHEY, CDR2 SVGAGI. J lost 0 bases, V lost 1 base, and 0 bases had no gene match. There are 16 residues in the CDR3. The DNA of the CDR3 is TGTGCCAGCAGTTACTGGACAGGCTCTGGGGCCAACGTCCTGACTTTC. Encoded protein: CASSYWTGSGANVLTF.

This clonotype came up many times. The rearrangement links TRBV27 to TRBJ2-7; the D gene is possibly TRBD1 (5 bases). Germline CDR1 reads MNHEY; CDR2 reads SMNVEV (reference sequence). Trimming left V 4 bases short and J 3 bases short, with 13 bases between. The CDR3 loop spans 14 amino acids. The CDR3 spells CASSSGQGFYEQYF. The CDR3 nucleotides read TGTGCCAGCAGTTCAGGACAAGGGTTCTACGAGCAGTACTTC.

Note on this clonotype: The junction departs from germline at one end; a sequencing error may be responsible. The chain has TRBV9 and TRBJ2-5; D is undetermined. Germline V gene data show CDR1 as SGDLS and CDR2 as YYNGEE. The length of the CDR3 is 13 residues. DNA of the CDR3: TGCGCCAGCAGCCCATCAGACTTTTACGAGAAGTACTTC. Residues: CASSPSDFYEKYF.

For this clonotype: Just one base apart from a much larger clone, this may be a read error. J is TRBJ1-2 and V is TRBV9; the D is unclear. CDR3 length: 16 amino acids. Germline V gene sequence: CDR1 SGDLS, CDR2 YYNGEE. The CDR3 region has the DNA TGTACCAGCAGTGGGAAGTACTCAAGAAAGACCTATGGCTACACCTTC. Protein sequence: CTSSGKYSRKTYGYTF.

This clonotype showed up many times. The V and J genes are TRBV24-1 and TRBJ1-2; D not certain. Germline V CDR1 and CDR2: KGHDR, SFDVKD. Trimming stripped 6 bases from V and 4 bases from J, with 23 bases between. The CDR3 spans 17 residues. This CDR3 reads CATSHALSTRKTYGYTF. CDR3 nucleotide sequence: TGTGCCACCAGTCATGCGCTTAGTACCAGAAAGACCTATGGCTACACCTTC.

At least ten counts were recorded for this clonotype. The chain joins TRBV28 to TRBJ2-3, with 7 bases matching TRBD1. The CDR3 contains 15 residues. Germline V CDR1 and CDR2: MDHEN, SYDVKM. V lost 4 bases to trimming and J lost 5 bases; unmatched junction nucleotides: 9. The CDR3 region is CASSSKGAWGDTQYF. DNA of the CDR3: TGTGCCAGCAGTTCAAAGGGGGCGTGGGGAGATACGCAGTATTTT.

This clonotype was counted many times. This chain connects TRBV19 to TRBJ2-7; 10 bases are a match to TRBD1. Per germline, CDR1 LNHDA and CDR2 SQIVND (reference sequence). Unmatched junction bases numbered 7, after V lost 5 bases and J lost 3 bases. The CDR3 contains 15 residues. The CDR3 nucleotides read TGTGCCAGTAGTTCCGGGACAGGGGCCGACTACGAGCAGTACTTC. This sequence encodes CASSSGTGADYEQYF.

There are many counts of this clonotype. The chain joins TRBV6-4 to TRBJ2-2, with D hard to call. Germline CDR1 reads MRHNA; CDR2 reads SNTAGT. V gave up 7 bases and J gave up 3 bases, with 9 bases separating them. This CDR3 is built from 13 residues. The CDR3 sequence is CASTTSDTGELFF. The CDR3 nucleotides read TGTGCCAGCACTACCTCTGACACCGGGGAGCTGTTTTTT.

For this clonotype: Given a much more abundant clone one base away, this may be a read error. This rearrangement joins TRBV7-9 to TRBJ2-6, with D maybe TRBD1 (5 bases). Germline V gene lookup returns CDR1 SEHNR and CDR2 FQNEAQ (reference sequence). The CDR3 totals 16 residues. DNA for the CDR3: TGTACCAGCTCTTCTCAAAGACAGACTGGGGCCAACGTCCTGACTTTC. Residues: CTSSSQRQTGANVLTF.